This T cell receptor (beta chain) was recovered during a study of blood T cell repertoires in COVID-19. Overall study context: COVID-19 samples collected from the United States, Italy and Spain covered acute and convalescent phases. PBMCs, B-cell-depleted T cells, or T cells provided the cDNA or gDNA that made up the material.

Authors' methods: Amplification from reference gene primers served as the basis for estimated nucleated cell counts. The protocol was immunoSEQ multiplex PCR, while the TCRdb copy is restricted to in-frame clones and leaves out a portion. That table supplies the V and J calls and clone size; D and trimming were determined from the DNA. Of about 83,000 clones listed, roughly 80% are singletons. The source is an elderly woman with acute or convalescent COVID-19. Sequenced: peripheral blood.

The CDR3 DNA reads as TGCGCCAGCAGCCAATTGGATGGCGGTCTAAGGCAGTACTTC. Protein product: CASSQLDGGLRQYF. V usage is TRBV4-1 and J usage is TRBJ2-7; D gene unclear. The germline gives CDR1 MGHRA, CDR2 YSYEKL. The CDR3 has 14 residues. The V gene lost 2 bases and the J gene lost 9 bases, with 17 bases spanning the gap.